Listed below are T cell receptor beta chains from one sample, sequenced in a study of blood T cell repertoires in COVID-19. Using immunoSEQ multiplex PCR, the repertoire was profiled, and TCRdb retains in-frame clones only, with some absent. Here the sample spans a few hundred thousand clones, approximately 91% being singletons. Sequenced: PBMCs or T cells enriched from blood (not recorded which). These receptors were taken from a woman aged 35 to 49 who had been exposed to COVID-19. Each CDR3 is given with its conserved first and last residue. The order of the fields is V gene, D gene, CDR3 length, J gene, clone size, CDR3 protein, CDR3 DNA. The D gene is left open where the match is weak. The size of a clone is reported for some rows only, either as once, few or many, or as a class for expanded clones.

v_call: TRBV4-3; d_call: TRBD2; cdr3_length: 17; j_call: TRBJ2-2; clone_size: once; cdr3_aa: CASSQADSGRYTGELFF; cdr3_nt: TGCGCCAGCAGCCAAGCGGATAGCGGGAGATACACCGGGGAGCTGTTTTTT
v_call: TRBV3-1/TRBV3-2; d_call: TRBD2; cdr3_length: 17; j_call: TRBJ2-5; clone_size: -; cdr3_aa: CASSLAQLAGMMKTQYF; cdr3_nt: TGTGCCAGCAGTCTCGCACAACTAGCGGGGATGATGAAGACCCAGTACTTC
v_call: TRBV6-4; d_call: -; cdr3_length: 13; j_call: TRBJ2-2; clone_size: -; cdr3_aa: CASSRGSTGELFF; cdr3_nt: TGTGCCAGCAGTCGAGGGTCCACCGGGGAGCTGTTTTTT
v_call: TRBV5-1; d_call: TRBD2; cdr3_length: 19; j_call: TRBJ2-1; clone_size: -; cdr3_aa: CASSLLAGGPYSSYNEQFF; cdr3_nt: TGCGCCAGCAGCTTATTAGCGGGGGGGCCATATAGCTCCTACAATGAGCAGTTCTTC
v_call: TRBV7-3; d_call: TRBD1; cdr3_length: 17; j_call: TRBJ1-1; clone_size: -; cdr3_aa: CASSDNPRDSKNTEAFF; cdr3_nt: TGTGCCAGCAGCGATAACCCAAGGGACAGCAAAAACACTGAAGCTTTCTTT
v_call: TRBV18; d_call: -; cdr3_length: 19; j_call: TRBJ2-1; clone_size: -; cdr3_aa: CASSPPLHTKRVSYNEQFF; cdr3_nt: TGTGCCAGCTCACCACCACTCCACACGAAACGGGTATCCTACAATGAGCAGTTCTTC
v_call: TRBV7-2; d_call: -; cdr3_length: 14; j_call: TRBJ1-1; clone_size: few; cdr3_aa: CASSFPVLNTEAFF; cdr3_nt: TGTGCCAGCAGCTTCCCCGTCTTGAACACTGAAGCTTTCTTT
v_call: TRBV7-8; d_call: -; cdr3_length: 13; j_call: TRBJ1-5; clone_size: -; cdr3_aa: CASSFDRNQPQHF; cdr3_nt: TGTGCCAGCAGCTTTGACAGGAATCAGCCCCAGCATTTT
v_call: TRBV7-9; d_call: TRBD1; cdr3_length: 15; j_call: TRBJ1-3; clone_size: -; cdr3_aa: CASSHSTGSGNTIYF; cdr3_nt: TGTGCCAGCAGCCACTCGACAGGGTCTGGAAACACCATATATTTT
v_call: TRBV4-1; d_call: -; cdr3_length: 14; j_call: TRBJ2-1; clone_size: -; cdr3_aa: CASSLGGSYNEQFF; cdr3_nt: TGCGCCAGCAGCCTAGGGGGATCCTACAATGAGCAGTTCTTC
v_call: TRBV19; d_call: -; cdr3_length: 13; j_call: TRBJ2-5; clone_size: -; cdr3_aa: CASRSGVVETQYF; cdr3_nt: TGTGCCAGTAGGTCGGGAGTGGTGGAGACCCAGTACTTC
v_call: TRBV6-5; d_call: -; cdr3_length: 13; j_call: TRBJ1-1; clone_size: -; cdr3_aa: CASSYSIAREAFF; cdr3_nt: TGTGCCAGCAGTTACTCGATTGCCCGGGAAGCTTTCTTT
v_call: TRBV28; d_call: TRBD1; cdr3_length: 15; j_call: TRBJ1-1; clone_size: -; cdr3_aa: CASSIGTAGGPEAFF; cdr3_nt: TGTGCCAGCAGTATAGGGACAGCCGGAGGCCCTGAAGCTTTCTTT
v_call: TRBV2; d_call: -; cdr3_length: 15; j_call: TRBJ1-5; clone_size: -; cdr3_aa: CATGGVTGSNQPQHF; cdr3_nt: TGTGCCACCGGGGGAGTTACGGGGAGCAATCAGCCCCAGCATTTT
v_call: TRBV3-1/TRBV3-2; d_call: TRBD2; cdr3_length: 16; j_call: TRBJ2-7; clone_size: -; cdr3_aa: CASSRISSGRGYEQYF; cdr3_nt: TGTGCCAGCAGCCGGATAAGTAGCGGGAGGGGATACGAGCAGTACTTC
v_call: TRBV5-8; d_call: TRBD1; cdr3_length: 15; j_call: TRBJ1-1; clone_size: -; cdr3_aa: CASSFTGQVLREAFF; cdr3_nt: TGTGCCAGCAGCTTTACCGGACAGGTTCTTCGGGAAGCTTTCTTT
v_call: TRBV4-3; d_call: TRBD2; cdr3_length: 16; j_call: TRBJ2-1; clone_size: -; cdr3_aa: CASSQAGLAGFNEQFF; cdr3_nt: TGCGCCAGCAGCCAGGCGGGACTAGCGGGGTTCAATGAGCAGTTCTTC
v_call: TRBV5-1; d_call: TRBD1; cdr3_length: 16; j_call: TRBJ1-4; clone_size: -; cdr3_aa: CASSRSRGATNEKLFF; cdr3_nt: TGCGCCAGCAGCCGGAGCAGGGGGGCAACTAATGAAAAACTGTTTTTT
v_call: TRBV30; d_call: -; cdr3_length: 15; j_call: TRBJ1-5; clone_size: -; cdr3_aa: CAWSPRGGSNQPQHF; cdr3_nt: TGTGCCTGGAGCCCCCGGGGGGGGAGCAATCAGCCCCAGCATTTT
v_call: TRBV6-6; d_call: -; cdr3_length: 12; j_call: TRBJ1-2; clone_size: -; cdr3_aa: CASSYSADGYTF; cdr3_nt: TGTGCCAGCAGTTACTCGGCAGATGGCTACACCTTC
v_call: TRBV5-4; d_call: TRBD2; cdr3_length: 14; j_call: TRBJ2-5; clone_size: -; cdr3_aa: CASSSGTIQETQYF; cdr3_nt: TGTGCCAGCAGCTCCGGGACTATTCAAGAGACCCAGTACTTC
v_call: TRBV18; d_call: -; cdr3_length: 14; j_call: TRBJ1-4; clone_size: -; cdr3_aa: CASSLDRQNEKLFF; cdr3_nt: TGTGCCAGCTCACTCGACAGGCAGAATGAAAAACTGTTTTTT
v_call: TRBV5-4; d_call: TRBD2; cdr3_length: 16; j_call: TRBJ2-7; clone_size: once; cdr3_aa: CASSLSWASGSYEQYF; cdr3_nt: TGTGCCAGCAGCTTGAGTTGGGCTAGCGGGAGCTACGAGCAGTACTTC
v_call: TRBV12-3/TRBV12-4; d_call: -; cdr3_length: 12; j_call: TRBJ1-1; clone_size: -; cdr3_aa: CASSPVSTEAFF; cdr3_nt: TGTGCCAGCAGTCCTGTGAGCACTGAAGCTTTCTTT
v_call: TRBV7-9; d_call: -; cdr3_length: 17; j_call: TRBJ2-7; clone_size: few; cdr3_aa: CASSPSIIVRTAYEQYF; cdr3_nt: TGTGCCAGCAGCCCTTCCATAATAGTAAGGACAGCCTACGAGCAGTACTTC
v_call: TRBV30; d_call: TRBD1; cdr3_length: 14; j_call: TRBJ1-5; clone_size: -; cdr3_aa: CASGTGRLDQPQHF; cdr3_nt: TGTGCCTCCGGGACAGGGAGATTGGATCAGCCCCAGCATTTT
v_call: TRBV6-2/TRBV6-3; d_call: -; cdr3_length: 13; j_call: TRBJ1-2; clone_size: -; cdr3_aa: CASSQAGRRGYTF; cdr3_nt: TGTGCCAGCAGTCAGGCAGGGAGGAGAGGCTACACCTTC